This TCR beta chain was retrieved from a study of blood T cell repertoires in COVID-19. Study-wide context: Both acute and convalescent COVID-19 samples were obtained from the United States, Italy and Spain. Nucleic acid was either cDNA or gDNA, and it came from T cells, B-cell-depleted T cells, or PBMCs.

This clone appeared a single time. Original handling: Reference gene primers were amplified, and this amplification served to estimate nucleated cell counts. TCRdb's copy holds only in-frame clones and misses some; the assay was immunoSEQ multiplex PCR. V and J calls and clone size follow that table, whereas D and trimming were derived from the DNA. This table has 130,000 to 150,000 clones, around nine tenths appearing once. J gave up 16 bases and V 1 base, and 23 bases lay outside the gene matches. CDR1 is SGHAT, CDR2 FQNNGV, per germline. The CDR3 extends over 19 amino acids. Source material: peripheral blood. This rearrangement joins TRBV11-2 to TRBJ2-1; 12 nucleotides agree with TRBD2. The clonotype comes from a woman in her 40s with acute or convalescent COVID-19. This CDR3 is CASSLGGLAGGPKGSLTFF. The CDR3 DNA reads TGTGCCAGCAGCTTAGGGGGCCTAGCGGGAGGGCCTAAAGGATCCTTGACTTTCTTC.